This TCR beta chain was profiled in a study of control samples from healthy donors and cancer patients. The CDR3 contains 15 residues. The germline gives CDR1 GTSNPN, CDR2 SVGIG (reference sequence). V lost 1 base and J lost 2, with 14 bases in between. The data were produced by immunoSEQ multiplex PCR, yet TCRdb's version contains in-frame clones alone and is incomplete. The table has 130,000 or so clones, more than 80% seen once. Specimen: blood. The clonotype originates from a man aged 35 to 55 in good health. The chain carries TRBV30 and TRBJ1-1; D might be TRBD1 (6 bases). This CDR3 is CAWSAQGYSNTEAFF. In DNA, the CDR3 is TGTGCCTGGAGTGCCCAGGGGTATAGTAACACTGAAGCTTTCTTT.